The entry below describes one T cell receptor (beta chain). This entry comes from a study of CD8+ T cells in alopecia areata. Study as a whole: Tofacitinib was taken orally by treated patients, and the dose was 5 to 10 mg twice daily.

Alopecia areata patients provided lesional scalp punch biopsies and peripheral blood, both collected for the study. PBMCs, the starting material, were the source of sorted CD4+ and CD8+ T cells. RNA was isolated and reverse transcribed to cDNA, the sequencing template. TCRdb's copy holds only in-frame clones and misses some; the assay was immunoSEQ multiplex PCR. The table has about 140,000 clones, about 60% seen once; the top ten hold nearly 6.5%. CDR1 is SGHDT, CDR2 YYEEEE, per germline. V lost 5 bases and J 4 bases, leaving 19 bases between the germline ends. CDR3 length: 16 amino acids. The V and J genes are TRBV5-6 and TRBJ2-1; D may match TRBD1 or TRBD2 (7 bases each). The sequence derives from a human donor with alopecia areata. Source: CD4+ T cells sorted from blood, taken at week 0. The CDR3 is CASSPGGDSLYNEQFF. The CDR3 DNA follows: TGTGCCAGCAGTCCTGGGGGGGACAGCCTATACAATGAGCAGTTCTTC.